This T cell receptor beta chain emerged from a study of T cell responses to AZD1222 COVID-19 vaccine. Germline CDR1 and CDR2: SGHRS and YFSETQ. There are 18 residues in the CDR3. The junction had 15 bases not matched to a gene; V was cut back by 1 base and J by 7 bases. Profiling relied on immunoSEQ multiplex PCR, and the TCRdb table lists in-frame clones only, not all of them. This sample carries about 260,000 clones, 90% to 95% of them seen once, and the ten largest clones take roughly 0.6%. V usage is TRBV5-1 and J usage is TRBJ2-5, with 11 bases that match TRBD2. The receptor's source is an adult in good health. The material was peripheral blood, obtained on day 0 of AZD1222 vaccination. In nucleotides, the CDR3 is TGCGCCAGCAGCTTGCGGGCTAGCGGGGGGACACCCCCGGGGACCCAGTACTTC. This translates into CASSLRASGGTPPGTQYF.